The TCR beta chain described here comes from a study of cytomegalovirus exposure and HLA in healthy donors. Study-wide context: From HLA-typed donors, an early data release held tens of millions of unique TCRs.

This CDR3 contains 16 residues. V was pared by 3 bases and J by 0 bases, with 5 bases of the junction left unmatched. Germline V CDR1 and CDR2: SGHAT, FQDESV (reference sequence). PCR primers comprised 60 Vbeta and 13 Jbeta primers. Measured with immunoSEQ multiplex PCR; TCRdb has only the in-frame clones, and not every one. This sample has about 85,000 clones, with about 80% found just once. This sequence originates from a woman aged 45-60 years in good health and CMV-seropositive. The chain joins TRBV11-1 to TRBJ1-3; 7 nucleotides align to TRBD1. The specimen was PBMCs. This CDR3 is CASSFAQGISGNTIYF. The CDR3 nucleotides are TGTGCCAGCAGCTTCGCACAGGGGATCTCTGGAAACACCATATATTTT.